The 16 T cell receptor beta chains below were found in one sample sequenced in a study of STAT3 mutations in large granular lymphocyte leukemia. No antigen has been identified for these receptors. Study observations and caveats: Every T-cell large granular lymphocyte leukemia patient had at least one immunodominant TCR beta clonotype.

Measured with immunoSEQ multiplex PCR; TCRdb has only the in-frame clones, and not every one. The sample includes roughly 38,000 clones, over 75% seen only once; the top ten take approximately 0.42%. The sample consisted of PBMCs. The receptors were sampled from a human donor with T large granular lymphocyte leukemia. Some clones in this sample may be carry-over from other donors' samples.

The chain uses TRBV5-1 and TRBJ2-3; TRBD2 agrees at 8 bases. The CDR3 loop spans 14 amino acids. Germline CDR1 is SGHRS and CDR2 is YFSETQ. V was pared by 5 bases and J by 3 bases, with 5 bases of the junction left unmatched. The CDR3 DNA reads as TGCGCCAGCAGGCCGCGGGGGGATACAGATACGCAGTATTTT. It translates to CASRPRGDTDTQYF.

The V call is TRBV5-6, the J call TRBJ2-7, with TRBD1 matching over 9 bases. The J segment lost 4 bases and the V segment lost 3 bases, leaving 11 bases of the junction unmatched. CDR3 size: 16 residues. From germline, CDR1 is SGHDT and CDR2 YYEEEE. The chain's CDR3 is CASSSFRDRAPYEQYV. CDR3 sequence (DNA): TGTGCCAGCAGCTCCTTCCGGGACAGGGCCCCTTACGAGCAGTACGTC.

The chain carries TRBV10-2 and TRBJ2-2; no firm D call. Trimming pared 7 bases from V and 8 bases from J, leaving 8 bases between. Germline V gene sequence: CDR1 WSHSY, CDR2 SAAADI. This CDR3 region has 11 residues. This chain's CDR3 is CASNGMGELFF. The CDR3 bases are TGCGCCAGCAACGGCATGGGGGAGCTGTTTTTT.

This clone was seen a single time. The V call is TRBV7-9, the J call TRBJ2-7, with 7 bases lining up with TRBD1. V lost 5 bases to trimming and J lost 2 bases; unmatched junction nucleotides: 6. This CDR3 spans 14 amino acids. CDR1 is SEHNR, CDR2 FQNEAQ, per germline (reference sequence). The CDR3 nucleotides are TGTGCCAGCAGCCCCTGGGACAGCACCTACGAGCAGTACTTC. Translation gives CASSPWDSTYEQYF.

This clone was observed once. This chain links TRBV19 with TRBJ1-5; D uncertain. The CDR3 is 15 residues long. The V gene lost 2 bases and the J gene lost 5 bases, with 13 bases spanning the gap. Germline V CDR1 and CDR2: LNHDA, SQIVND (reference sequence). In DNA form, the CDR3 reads TGTGCCAGTAGTATAAGCTTAGGTCTCGATCAGCCCCAGCATTTT. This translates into CASSISLGLDQPQHF.

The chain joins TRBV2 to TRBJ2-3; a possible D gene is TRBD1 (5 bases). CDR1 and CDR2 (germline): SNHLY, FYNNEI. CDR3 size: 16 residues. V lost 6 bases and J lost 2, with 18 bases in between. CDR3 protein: CASRGLNRGITDTQYF. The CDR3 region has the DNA TGTGCCAGCAGAGGCCTGAATAGGGGCATCACAGATACGCAGTATTTT.

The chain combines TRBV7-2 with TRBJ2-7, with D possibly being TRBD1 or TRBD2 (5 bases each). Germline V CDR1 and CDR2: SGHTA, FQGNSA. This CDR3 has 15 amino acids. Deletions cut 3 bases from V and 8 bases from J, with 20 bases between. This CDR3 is CASSFGPGRVNKQYF. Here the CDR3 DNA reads TGTGCCAGCAGCTTTGGACCGGGACGGGTAAACAAGCAGTACTTC.

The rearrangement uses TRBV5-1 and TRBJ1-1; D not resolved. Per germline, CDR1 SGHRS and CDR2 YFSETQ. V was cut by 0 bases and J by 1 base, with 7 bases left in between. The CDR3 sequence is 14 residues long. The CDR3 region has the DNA TGCGCCAGCAGCTTGGCCTCGGGGAACACTGAAGCTTTCTTT. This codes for CASSLASGNTEAFF.

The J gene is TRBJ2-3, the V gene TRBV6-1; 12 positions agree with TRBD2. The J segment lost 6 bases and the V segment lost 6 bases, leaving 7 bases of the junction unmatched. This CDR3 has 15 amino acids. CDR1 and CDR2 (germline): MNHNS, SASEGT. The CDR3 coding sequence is TGTGCCAGCAGCGCCTCCCTAGCGGGGGGGGATACGCAGTATTTT. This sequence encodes CASSASLAGGDTQYF.

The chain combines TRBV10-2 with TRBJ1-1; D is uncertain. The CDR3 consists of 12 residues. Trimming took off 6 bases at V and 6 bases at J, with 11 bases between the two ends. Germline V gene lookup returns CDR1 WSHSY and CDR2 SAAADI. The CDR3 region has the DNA TGCGCCAGCAGCCATCTACCCGCTGAAGCTTTCTTT. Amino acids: CASSHLPAEAFF.

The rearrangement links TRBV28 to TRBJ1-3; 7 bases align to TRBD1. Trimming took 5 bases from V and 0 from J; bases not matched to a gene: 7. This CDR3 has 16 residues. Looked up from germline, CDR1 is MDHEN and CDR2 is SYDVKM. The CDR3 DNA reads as TGTGCCAGCAGTCTGCCTGGGACAGTCTCTGGAAACACCATATATTTT. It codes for CASSLPGTVSGNTIYF.

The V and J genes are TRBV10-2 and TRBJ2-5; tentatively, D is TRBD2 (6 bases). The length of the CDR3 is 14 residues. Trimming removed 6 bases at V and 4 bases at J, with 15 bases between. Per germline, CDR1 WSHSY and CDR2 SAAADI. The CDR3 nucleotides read TGCGCCAGCAGGGGGACTCCGGGATCAGAGACCCAGTACTTC. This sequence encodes CASRGTPGSETQYF.

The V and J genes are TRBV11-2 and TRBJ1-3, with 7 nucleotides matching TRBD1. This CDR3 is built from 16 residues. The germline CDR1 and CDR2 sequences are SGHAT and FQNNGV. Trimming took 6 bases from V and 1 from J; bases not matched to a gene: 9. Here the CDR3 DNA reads TGTGCCAGCAGTCTCGGGAAGGGGGCGTCTGGAAACACCATATATTTT. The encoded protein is CASSLGKGASGNTIYF.

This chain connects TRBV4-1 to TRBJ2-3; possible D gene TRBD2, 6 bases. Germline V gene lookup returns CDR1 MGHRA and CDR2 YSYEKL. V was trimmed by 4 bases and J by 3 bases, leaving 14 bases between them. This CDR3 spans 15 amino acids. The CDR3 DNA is TGCGCCAGCAGCCGGGGACTGATACCGACAGATACGCAGTATTTT. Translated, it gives CASSRGLIPTDTQYF.

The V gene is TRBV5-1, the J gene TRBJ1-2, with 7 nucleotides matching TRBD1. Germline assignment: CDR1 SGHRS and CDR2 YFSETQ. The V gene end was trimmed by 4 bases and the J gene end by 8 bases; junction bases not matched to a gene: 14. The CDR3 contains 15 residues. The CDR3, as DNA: TGCGCCAGCAGCCCATGGAGTGGCAGGGGGGGCGGCTACACCTTC. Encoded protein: CASSPWSGRGGGYTF.

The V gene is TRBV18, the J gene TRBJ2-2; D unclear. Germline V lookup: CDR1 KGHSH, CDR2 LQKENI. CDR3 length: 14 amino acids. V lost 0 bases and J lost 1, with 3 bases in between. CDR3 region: CASSPPGNTGELFF. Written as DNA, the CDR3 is TGTGCCAGCTCACCACCAGGGAACACCGGGGAGCTGTTTTTT.